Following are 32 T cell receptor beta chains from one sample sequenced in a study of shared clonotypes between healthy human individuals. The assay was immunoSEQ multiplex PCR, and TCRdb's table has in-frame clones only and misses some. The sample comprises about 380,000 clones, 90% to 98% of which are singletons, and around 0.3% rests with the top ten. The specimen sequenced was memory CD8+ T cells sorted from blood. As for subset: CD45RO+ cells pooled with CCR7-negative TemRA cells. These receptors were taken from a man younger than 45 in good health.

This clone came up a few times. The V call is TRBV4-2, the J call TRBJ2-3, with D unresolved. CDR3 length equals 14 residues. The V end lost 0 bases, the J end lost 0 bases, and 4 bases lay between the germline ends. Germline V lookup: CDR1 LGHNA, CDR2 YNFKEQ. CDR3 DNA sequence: TGTGCCAGCAGCCAAGACGGGAGCACAGATACGCAGTATTTT. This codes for CASSQDGSTDTQYF.

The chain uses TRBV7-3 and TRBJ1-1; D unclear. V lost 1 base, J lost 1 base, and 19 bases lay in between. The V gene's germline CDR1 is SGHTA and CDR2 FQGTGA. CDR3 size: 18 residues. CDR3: CASSLRGGPMAGNTEAFF. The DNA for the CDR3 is TGTGCCAGCAGCTTAAGGGGTGGACCTATGGCAGGGAACACTGAAGCTTTCTTT. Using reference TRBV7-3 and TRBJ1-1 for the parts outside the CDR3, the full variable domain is GAGVSQTPSNKVTEKGKYVELRCDPISGHTALYWYRQSLGQGPEFLIYFQGTGAADDSGLPNDRFFAVRPEGSVSTLKIQRTERGDSAVYLCASSLRGGPMAGNTEAFFGQGTRLTVV.

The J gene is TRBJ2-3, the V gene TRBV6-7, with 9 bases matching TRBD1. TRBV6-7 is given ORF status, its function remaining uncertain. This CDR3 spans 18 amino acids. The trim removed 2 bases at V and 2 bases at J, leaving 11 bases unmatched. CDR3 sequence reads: CASSYQIGDRALTDTQYF. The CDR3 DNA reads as TGTGCCAGCAGTTACCAAATCGGGGACAGGGCCCTCACAGATACGCAGTATTTT.

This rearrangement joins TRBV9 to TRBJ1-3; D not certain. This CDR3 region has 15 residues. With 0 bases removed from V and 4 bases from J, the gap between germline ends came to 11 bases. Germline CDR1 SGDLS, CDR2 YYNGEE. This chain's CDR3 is CASSVVAEGGNTIYF. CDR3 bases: TGTGCCAGCAGCGTAGTGGCCGAAGGGGGAAACACCATATATTTT.

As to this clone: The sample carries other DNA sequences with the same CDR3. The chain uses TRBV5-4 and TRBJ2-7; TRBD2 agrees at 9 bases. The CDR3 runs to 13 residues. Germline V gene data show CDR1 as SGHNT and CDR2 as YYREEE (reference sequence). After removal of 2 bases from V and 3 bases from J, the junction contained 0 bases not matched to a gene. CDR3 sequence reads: CASSFSGSYEQYF. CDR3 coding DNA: TGTGCCAGCAGCTTTAGCGGGAGCTACGAGCAGTACTTC.

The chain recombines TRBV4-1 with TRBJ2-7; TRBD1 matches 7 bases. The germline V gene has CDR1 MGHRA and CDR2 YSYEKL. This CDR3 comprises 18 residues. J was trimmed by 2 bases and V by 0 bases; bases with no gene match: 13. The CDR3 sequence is CASSQEVSDRENTYEQYF. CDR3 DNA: TGCGCCAGCAGCCAAGAGGTCTCCGACAGGGAGAATACCTACGAGCAGTACTTC.

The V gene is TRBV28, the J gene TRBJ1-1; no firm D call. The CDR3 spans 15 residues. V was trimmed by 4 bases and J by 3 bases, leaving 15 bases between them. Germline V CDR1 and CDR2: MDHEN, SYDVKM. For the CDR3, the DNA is TGTGCCAGCAGTTCACCCGGGTCCATCTACACTGAAGCTTTCTTT. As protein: CASSSPGSIYTEAFF.

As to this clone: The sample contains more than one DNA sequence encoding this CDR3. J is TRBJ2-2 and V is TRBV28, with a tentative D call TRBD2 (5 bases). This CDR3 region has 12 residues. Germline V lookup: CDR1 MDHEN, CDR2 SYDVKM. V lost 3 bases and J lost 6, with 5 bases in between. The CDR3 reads CASSLRAGELFF. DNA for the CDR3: TGTGCCAGCAGTTTGAGGGCCGGGGAGCTGTTTTTT.

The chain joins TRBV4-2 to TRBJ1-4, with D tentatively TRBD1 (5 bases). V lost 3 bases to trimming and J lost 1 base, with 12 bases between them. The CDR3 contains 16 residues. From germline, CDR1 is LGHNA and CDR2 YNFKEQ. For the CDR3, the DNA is TGTGCCAGCAGCCACCCCCGCAGGGAAACTAATGAAAAACTGTTTTTT. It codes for CASSHPRRETNEKLFF.

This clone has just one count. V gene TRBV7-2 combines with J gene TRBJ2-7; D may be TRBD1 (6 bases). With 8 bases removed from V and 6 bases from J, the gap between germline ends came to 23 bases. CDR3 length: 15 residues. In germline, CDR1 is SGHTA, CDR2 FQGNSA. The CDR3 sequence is CASGTYGTQGTEQYF. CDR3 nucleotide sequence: TGTGCCAGCGGAACTTATGGGACACAAGGTACCGAGCAGTACTTC.

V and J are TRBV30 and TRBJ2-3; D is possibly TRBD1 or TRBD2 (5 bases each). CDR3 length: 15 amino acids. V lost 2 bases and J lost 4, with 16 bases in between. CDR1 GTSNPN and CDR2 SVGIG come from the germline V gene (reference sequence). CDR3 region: CAWSTGRALADTQYF. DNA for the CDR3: TGTGCCTGGAGTACGGGGCGGGCTCTGGCAGATACGCAGTATTTT.

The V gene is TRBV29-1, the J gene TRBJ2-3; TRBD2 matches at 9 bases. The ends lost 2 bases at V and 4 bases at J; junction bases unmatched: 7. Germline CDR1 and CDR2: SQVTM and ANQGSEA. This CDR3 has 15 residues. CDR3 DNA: TGCAGCGTTGAACTAGCGGGGAGGGCCGCAGATACGCAGTATTTT. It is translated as CSVELAGRAADTQYF.

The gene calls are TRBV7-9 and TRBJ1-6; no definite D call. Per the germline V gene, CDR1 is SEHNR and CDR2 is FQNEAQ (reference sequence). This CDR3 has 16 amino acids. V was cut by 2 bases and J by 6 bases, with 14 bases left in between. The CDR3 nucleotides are TGTGCCAGCAGCTTAACTCGAGCCGATCGTAATTCACCCCTCCACTTT. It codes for CASSLTRADRNSPLHF.

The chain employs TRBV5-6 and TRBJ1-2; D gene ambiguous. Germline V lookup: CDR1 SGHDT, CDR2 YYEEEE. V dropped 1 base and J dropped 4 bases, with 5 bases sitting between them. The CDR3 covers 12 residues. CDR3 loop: CASSLTSYGYTF. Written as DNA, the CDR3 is TGTGCCAGCAGCTTGACGAGCTATGGCTACACCTTC.

Here the CDR3 DNA reads TGTGCCAGCCGGGACAGGCCCCTCGGTGGCAATCAGCCCCAGCATTTT. It yields the protein CASRDRPLGGNQPQHF. The rearrangement joins TRBV19 to TRBJ1-5; 8 nucleotides match TRBD1. The CDR3 loop spans 16 amino acids. Germline loops: CDR1 LNHDA, CDR2 SQIVND (reference sequence). V shed 9 bases, J shed 2 bases, and the junction held 12 bases outside the gene matches.

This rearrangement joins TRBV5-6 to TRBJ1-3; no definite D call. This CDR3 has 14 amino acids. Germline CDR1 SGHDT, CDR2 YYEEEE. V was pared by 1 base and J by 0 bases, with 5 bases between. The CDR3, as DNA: TGTGCCAGCAGCTTGCGGCCCTCTGGAAACACCATATATTTT. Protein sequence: CASSLRPSGNTIYF. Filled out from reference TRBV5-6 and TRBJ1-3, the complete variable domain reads DAGVTQSPTHLIKTRGQQVTLRCSPKSGHDTVSWYQQALGQGPQFIFQYYEEEERQRGNFPDRFSGHQFPNYSSELNVNALLLGDSALYLCASSLRPSGNTIYFGEGSWLTVV.

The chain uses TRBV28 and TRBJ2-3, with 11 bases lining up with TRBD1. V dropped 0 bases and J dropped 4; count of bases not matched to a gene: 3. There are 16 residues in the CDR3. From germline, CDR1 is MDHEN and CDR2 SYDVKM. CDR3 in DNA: TGTGCCAGCAGTTTATGGACGGGACAGGGGGCAGATACGCAGTATTTT. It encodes CASSLWTGQGADTQYF.

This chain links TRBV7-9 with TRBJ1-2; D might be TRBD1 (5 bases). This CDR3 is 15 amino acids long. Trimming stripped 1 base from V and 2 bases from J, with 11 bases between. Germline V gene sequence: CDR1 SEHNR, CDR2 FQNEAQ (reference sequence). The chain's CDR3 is CASSLVGRGNYGYTF. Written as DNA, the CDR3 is TGTGCCAGCAGCTTAGTAGGCCGGGGGAACTATGGCTACACCTTC.

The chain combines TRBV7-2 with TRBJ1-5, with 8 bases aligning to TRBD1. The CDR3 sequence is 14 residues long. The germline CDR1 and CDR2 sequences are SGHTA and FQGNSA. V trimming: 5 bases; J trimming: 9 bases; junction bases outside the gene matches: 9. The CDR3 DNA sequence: TGTGCCAGCAGCCCGGGGACAGGTTTTGCGCCCCAGCATTTT. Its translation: CASSPGTGFAPQHF.

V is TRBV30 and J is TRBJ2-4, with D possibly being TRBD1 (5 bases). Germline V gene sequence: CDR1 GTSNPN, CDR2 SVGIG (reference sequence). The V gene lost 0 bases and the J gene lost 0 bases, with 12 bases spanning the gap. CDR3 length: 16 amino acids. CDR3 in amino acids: CAWSVQTEVAKNIQYF. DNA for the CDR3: TGTGCCTGGAGTGTACAGACAGAAGTAGCCAAAAACATTCAGTACTTC.

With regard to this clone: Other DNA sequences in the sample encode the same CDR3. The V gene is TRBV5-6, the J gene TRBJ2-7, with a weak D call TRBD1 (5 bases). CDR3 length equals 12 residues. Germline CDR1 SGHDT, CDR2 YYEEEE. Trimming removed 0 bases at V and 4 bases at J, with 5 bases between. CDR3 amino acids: CASSLGQYEQYF. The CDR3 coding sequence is TGTGCCAGCAGCTTGGGACAGTACGAGCAGTACTTC.

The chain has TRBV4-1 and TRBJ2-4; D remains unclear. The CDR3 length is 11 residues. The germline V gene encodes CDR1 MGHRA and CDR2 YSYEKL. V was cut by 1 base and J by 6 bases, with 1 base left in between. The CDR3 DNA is TGCGCCAGCAGCCAAGGAAACATTCAGTACTTC. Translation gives CASSQGNIQYF.

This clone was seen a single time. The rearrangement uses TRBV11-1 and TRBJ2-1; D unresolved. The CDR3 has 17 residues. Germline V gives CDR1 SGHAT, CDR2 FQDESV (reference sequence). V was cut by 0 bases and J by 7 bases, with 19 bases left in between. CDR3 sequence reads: CASSLALDLKMGNEQFF. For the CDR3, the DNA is TGTGCCAGCAGCTTAGCGCTCGACCTAAAGATGGGGAATGAGCAGTTCTTC.

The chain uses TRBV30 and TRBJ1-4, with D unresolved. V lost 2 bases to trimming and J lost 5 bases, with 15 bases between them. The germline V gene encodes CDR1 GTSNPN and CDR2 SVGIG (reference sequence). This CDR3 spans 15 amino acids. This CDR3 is CAWSPSQASNEKLFF. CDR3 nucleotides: TGTGCCTGGAGTCCTTCTCAGGCATCAAATGAAAAACTGTTTTTT.

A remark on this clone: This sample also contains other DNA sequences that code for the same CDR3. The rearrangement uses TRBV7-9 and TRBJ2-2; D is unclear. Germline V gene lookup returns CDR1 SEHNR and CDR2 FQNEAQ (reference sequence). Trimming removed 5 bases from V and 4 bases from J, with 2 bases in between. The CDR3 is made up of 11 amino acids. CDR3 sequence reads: CASSPTGELFF. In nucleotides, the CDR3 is TGTGCCAGCAGCCCCACCGGGGAGCTGTTTTTT.

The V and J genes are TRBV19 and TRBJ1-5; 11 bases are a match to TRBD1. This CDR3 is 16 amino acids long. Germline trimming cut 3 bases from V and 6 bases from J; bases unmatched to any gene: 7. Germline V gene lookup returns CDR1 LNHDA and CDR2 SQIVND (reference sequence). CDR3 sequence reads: CASSIGGTGGFQPQHF. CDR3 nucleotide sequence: TGTGCCAGTAGTATCGGCGGGACAGGGGGTTTTCAGCCCCAGCATTTT.

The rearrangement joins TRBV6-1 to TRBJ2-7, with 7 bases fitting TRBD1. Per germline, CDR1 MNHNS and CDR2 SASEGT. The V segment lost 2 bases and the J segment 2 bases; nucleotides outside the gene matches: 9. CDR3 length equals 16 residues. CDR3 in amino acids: CASSESEGARTYEQYF. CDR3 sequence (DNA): TGTGCCAGCAGTGAAAGTGAGGGGGCCCGAACCTACGAGCAGTACTTC.

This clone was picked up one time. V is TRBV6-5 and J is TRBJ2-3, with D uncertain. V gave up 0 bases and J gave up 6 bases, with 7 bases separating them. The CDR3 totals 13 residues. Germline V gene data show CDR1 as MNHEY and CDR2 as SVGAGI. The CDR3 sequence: CASSYSIGDTQYF. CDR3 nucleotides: TGTGCCAGCAGTTACTCGATTGGCGATACGCAGTATTTT.

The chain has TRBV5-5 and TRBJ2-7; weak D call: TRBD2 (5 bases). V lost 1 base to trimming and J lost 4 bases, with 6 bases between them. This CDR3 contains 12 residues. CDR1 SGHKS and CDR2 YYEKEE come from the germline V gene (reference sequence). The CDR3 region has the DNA TGTGCCAGCAGCTTGCGGGAATACGAGCAGTACTTC. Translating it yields CASSLREYEQYF.

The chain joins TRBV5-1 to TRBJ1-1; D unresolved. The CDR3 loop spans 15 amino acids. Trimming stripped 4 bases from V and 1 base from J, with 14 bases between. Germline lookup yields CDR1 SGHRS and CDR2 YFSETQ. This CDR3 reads CASSEPAARNTEAFF. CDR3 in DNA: TGCGCCAGCAGCGAACCAGCGGCTAGGAACACTGAAGCTTTCTTT. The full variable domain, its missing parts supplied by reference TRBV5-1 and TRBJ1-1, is KAGVTQTPRYLIKTRGQQVTLSCSPISGHRSVSWYQQTPGQGLQFLFEYFSETQRNKGNFPGRFSGRQFSNSRSEMNVSTLELGDSALYLCASSEPAARNTEAFFGQGTRLTVV.

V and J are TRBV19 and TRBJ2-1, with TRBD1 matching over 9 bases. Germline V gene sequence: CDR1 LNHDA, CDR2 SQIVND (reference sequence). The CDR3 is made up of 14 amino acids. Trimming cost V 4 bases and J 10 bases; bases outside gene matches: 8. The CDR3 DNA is TGTGCCAGTAGTAGGACAGGGGAGCGTTGGGAGCAGTTCTTC. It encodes CASSRTGERWEQFF.

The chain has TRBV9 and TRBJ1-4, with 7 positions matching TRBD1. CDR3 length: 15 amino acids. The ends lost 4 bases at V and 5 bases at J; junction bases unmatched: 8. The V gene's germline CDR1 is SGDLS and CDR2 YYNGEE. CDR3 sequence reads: CASSRGGAGNEKLFF. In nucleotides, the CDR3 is TGTGCCAGCAGCCGAGGGGGCGCGGGGAATGAAAAACTGTTTTTT. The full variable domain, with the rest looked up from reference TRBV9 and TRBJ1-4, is DSGVTQTPKHLITATGQRVTLRCSPRSGDLSVYWYQQSLDQGLQFLIQYYNGEERAKGNILERFSAQQFPDLHSELNLSSLELGDSALYFCASSRGGAGNEKLFFGSGTQLSVL.